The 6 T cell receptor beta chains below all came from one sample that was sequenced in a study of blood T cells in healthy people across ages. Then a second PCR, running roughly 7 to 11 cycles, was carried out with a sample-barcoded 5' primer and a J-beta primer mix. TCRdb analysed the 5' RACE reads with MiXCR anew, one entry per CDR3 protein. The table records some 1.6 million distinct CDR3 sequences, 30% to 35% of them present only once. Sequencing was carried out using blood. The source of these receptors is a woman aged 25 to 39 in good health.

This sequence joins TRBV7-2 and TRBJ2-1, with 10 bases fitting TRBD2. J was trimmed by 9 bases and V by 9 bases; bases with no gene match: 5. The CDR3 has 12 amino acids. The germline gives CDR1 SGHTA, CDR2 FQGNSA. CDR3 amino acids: CASKREGGEQFF. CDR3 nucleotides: TGTGCCAGTAAGCGGGAGGGGGGTGAGCAGTTCTTC.

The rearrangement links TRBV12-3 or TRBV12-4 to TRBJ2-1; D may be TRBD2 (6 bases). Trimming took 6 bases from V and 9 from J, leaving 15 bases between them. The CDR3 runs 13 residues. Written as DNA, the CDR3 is TGTGCCAGCAGGCCGGTGGGGGGAAGTGAGCAGTTCTTC. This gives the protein CASRPVGGSEQFF.

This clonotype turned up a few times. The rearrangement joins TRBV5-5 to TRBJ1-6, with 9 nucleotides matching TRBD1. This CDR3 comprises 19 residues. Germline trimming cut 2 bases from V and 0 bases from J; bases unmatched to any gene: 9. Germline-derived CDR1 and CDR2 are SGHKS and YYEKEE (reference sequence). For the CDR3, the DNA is TGTGCCAGCAGCTTTACAGGGGGCGAACCGAGCTCCTATAATTCACCCCTCCACTTT. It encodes CASSFTGGEPSSYNSPLHF.

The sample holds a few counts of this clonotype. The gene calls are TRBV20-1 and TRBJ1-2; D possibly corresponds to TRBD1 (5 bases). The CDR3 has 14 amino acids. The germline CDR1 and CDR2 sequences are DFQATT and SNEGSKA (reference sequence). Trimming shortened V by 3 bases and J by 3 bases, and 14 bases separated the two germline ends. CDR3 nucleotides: TGCAGTGCTAGGCTAAGGGGAGGGGACTATGGCTACACCTTC. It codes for CSARLRGGDYGYTF.

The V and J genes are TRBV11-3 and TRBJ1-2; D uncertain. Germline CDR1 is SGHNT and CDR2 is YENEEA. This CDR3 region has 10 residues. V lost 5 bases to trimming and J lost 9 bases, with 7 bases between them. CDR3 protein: CASSLNSYTF. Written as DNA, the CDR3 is TGTGCCAGCAGCCTCAATAGCTACACCTTC.

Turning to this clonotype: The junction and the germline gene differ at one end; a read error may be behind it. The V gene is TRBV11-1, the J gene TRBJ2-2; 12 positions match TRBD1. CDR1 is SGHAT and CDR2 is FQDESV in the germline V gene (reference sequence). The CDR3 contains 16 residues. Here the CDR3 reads CASSWDRGLNAGELFF. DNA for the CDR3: TGTGCCAGCAGCTGGGACAGGGGGCTGAACGCCGGGGAGCTGTTTTTT.